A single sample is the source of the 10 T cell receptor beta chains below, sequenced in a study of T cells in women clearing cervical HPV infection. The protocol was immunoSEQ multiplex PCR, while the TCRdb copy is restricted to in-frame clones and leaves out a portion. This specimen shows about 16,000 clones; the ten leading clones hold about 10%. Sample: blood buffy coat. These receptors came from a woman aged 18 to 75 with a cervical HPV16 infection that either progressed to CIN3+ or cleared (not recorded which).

The CDR3 region is CASGGRQGTATNEKLFF. Incomplete CDR3 DNA: TGTGCCAGTGGGGGACGACAGGGCACTGCAACTAATGAAAAG. This chain joins TRBV19 and TRBJ2-2; 7 bases agree with TRBD1. The read comes to an end 3 residues before the CDR3 does, leaving the germline J gene to fill in the end. Germline V gene sequence: CDR1 LNHDA, CDR2 SQIVND (reference sequence). The CDR3 totals 17 residues.

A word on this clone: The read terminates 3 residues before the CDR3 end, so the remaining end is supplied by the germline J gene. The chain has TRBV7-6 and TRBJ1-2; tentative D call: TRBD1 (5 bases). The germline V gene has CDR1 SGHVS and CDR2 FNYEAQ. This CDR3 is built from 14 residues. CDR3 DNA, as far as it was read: TGTGCCAGCAGCTCGGGACTAGCTGGAGATACC. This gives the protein CASSSGLAGDT. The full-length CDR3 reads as CASSSGLAGDTYTF.

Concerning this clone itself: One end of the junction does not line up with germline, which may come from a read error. The CDR3 reads CASSLGAEETQYF. The covered CDR3 bases are TGTGCTAGCAGCTTAGGGGCAGAAGAGACG. This chain joins TRBV7-7 and TRBJ2-3, with a possible D match to TRBD1 (5 bases). The CDR3 end is not reached by the read, which stops 3 residues before it; the germline J gene fills it in. This CDR3 is built from 13 residues. Germline V gene lookup returns CDR1 SSHAT and CDR2 FNYEAQ (reference sequence).

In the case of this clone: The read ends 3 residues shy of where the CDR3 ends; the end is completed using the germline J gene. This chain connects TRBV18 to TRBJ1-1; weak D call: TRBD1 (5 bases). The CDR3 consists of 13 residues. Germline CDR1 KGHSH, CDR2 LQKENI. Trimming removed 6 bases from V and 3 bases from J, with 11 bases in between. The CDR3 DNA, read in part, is TGTGCCAGCTCGCTTCGGGGGGACACTGAA. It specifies CASSLRGDTE. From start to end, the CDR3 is CASSLRGDTEAFF.

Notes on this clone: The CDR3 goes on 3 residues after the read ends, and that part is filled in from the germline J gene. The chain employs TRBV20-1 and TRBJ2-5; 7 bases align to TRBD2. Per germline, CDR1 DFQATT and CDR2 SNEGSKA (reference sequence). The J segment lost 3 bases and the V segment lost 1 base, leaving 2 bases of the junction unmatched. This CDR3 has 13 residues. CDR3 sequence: CSARASGKETQYF. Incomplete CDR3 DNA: TGCAGTGCTAGAGCCAGCGGGAAAGAGACC.

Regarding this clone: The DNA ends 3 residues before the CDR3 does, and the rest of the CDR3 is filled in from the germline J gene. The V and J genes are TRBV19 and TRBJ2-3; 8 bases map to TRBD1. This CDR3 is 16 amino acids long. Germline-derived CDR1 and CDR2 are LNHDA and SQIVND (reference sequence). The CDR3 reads CASSTFARGPGQPQYF. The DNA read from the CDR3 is TGTGCCAGTAGTACCTTCGCCAGGGGGCCTGGTCAGCCG.

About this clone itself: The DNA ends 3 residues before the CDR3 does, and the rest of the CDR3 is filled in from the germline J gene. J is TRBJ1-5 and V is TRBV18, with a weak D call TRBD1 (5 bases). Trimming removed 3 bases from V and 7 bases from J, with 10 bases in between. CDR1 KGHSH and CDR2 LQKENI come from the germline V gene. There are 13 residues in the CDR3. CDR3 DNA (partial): TGTGCCAGCTCACCGGACATGAACCAGCCC. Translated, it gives CASSPDMNQP. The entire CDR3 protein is CASSPDMNQPQHF.

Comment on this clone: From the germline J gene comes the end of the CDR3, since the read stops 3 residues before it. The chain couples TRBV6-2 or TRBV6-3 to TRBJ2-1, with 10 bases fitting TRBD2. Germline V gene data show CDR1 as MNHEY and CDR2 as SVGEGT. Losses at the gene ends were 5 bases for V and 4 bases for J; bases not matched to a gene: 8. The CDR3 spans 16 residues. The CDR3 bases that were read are TGTGCCAGCAGTGACCTGGCTAGCGGGAGTTACAATGAG. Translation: CASSDLASGSYNE. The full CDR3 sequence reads CASSDLASGSYNEQFF.

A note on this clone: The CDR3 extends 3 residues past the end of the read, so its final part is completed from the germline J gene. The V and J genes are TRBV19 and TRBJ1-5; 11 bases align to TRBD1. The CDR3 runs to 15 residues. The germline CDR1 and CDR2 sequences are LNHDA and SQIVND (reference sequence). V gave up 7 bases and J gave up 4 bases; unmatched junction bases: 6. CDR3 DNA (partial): TGTGCCAGTAACCCCCGGGACAGGGGGAATCAGCCC. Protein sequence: CASNPRDRGNQP. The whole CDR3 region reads CASNPRDRGNQPQHF.

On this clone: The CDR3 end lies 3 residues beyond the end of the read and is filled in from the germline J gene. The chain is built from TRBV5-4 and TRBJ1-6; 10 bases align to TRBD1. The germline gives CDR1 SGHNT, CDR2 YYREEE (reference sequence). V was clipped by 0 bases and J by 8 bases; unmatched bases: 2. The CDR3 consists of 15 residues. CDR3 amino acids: CASSLAGTGDSPLHF. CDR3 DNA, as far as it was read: TGTGCCAGCAGCTTGGCCGGGACAGGGGATTCACCC.